The entry below gives a single TCR beta chain sequence along with its context. Its target is unknown. A much more abundant neighbour one base away suggests this may be a read error. These data come from a study of regulatory T cells in long-lasting Graves disease. Study-level findings and limits: Patients with persistent disease showed a bias toward TRBV28, TRBJ1-2 and TRBJ2-5.

Construction of the TCR beta libraries employed iRepertoire HTBI primers in conjunction with Arm-PCR of CDR3 regions. TCRdb fed the multiplex PCR reads into MiXCR, producing one record per CDR3 protein. The sample lists 350,000 to 450,000 distinct CDR3 sequences; roughly a fifth were seen once. Time point given: persistent/refractory GD, antithyroid drugs over 5 years with positive TRAb. RNA from PBMCs was the source of the TCR library. Germline CDR1 reads MNHEY; CDR2 reads SVGEGT. There are 16 residues in the CDR3. The sample in question was peripheral blood mononuclear cells (PBMCs), obtained when the disease was refractory, from a patient treated with antithyroid drugs. The chain carries TRBV6-2 or TRBV6-3 and TRBJ2-2; TRBD2 might be the D (5 bases). This receptor was obtained from a female donor with Graves disease. CDR3 sequence reads: CASSNSHFDSTGEPFF. DNA of the CDR3: TGTGCCAGCAGTAACTCTCACTTCGATTCGACCGGGGAGCCGTTTTTT.